The 9 T cell receptor beta chains below were found in one sample sequenced in a study of OX40 agonist ivuxolimab in advanced cancers. Profiling relied on immunoSEQ multiplex PCR, and the TCRdb table lists in-frame clones only, not all of them. The sample contains about 68,000 clones, approximately 87% of which appear only once. This specimen was CD4+ or CD8+ T cells sorted from blood, taken in a trial of the OX40 agonist ivuxolimab. Receptors were obtained from an adult with an advanced solid tumor such as melanoma, head and neck, liver or kidney cancer.

The rearrangement joins TRBV14 to TRBJ1-1; TRBD1 matches at 8 bases. V dropped 6 bases and J dropped 2; count of bases not matched to a gene: 5. Germline V gives CDR1 SGHDN, CDR2 FVKESK. The CDR3 extends over 14 amino acids. In DNA, the CDR3 is TGTGCCAGCAGGGGGACAGGACAAAACACTGAAGCTTTCTTT. The encoded protein is CASRGTGQNTEAFF.

V is TRBV11-2 and J is TRBJ2-5; 10 bases align to TRBD1. V trimming: 4 bases; J trimming: 1 base; junction bases outside the gene matches: 0. This CDR3 has 14 residues. CDR1 is SGHAT, CDR2 FQNNGV, per germline. The chain's CDR3 is CASSWDRGQETQYF. CDR3 coding DNA: TGTGCCAGCAGCTGGGACAGGGGCCAAGAGACCCAGTACTTC.

The chain carries TRBV15 and TRBJ2-7; D is ambiguous. Germline assignment: CDR1 LNHNV and CDR2 YYDKDF (reference sequence). Trimming removed 6 bases from V and 3 bases from J, with 9 bases in between. The length of the CDR3 is 12 residues. In DNA, the CDR3 is TGTGCCACCAGTCCGGACGGCTACGAGCAGTACTTC. Its translation: CATSPDGYEQYF.

The gene calls are TRBV6-1 and TRBJ2-3, with 10 bases identical to TRBD2. V shed 0 bases and J 5 bases; nucleotides not matched to a gene: 5. From germline, CDR1 is MNHNS and CDR2 SASEGT. This CDR3 has 16 amino acids. Written as DNA, the CDR3 is TGTGCCAGCAGTGAAGCAGCGACTAGCGGGCAAGATACGCAGTATTTT. The encoded protein is CASSEAATSGQDTQYF.

This rearrangement joins TRBV5-8 to TRBJ2-5; D might be TRBD1 (7 bases). This CDR3 contains 20 residues. Trimming pared 3 bases from V and 2 bases from J, leaving 29 bases between. Germline loops: CDR1 SGHTS, CDR2 YDEGEE. CDR3 DNA: TGTGCCAGCAGCTCTGGTAGGGGGCTTACTGGCGGGAAGGGGCAAGAGACCCAGTACTTC. Translation: CASSSGRGLTGGKGQETQYF.

V gene TRBV28 combines with J gene TRBJ1-1; no clear D gene. V was shortened by 6 bases and J by 2 bases, with 10 bases between the two germline ends. This CDR3 is built from 13 residues. The germline V gene encodes CDR1 MDHEN and CDR2 SYDVKM. CDR3 protein: CASRRSHNTEAFF. For the CDR3, the DNA is TGTGCCAGCAGGCGCAGCCATAACACTGAAGCTTTCTTT.

The sample holds a few counts of this clone. The J gene is TRBJ2-1, the V gene TRBV7-9; TRBD1 might be the D (6 bases). This CDR3 comprises 12 residues. The germline V gene has CDR1 SEHNR and CDR2 FQNEAQ (reference sequence). V gave up 5 bases and J gave up 8 bases, with 10 bases separating them. The CDR3 coding sequence is TGTGCCAGCAGCCAGACAGGAGATGAGCAGTTCTTC. Protein product: CASSQTGDEQFF.

V usage is TRBV2 and J usage is TRBJ2-3; TRBD1 aligns across 7 bases. CDR1 is SNHLY and CDR2 is FYNNEI in the germline V gene. Trimming at V came to 8 bases and at J to 0 bases, leaving 8 bases not matched to a gene. The CDR3 runs to 15 residues. The CDR3, as DNA: TGTGCCAGCGCTAACAGGGGCCTTAGCACAGATACGCAGTATTTT. Protein sequence: CASANRGLSTDTQYF.

This clone was recorded only once. As the CDR3 is not closed by the conserved phenylalanine or tryptophan, this likely results from a read error. The chain is built from TRBV9 and TRBJ2-4; D is ambiguous. The CDR3 spans 16 residues. V shed 0 bases and J shed 0 bases, with 10 bases lying between them. Germline CDR1 and CDR2: SGDLS and YYNGEE. CDR3 loop: CASSVGAGVAKNIQYL. DNA of the CDR3: TGTGCCAGCAGCGTAGGGGCTGGGGTAGCCAAAAACATTCAGTACCTC.